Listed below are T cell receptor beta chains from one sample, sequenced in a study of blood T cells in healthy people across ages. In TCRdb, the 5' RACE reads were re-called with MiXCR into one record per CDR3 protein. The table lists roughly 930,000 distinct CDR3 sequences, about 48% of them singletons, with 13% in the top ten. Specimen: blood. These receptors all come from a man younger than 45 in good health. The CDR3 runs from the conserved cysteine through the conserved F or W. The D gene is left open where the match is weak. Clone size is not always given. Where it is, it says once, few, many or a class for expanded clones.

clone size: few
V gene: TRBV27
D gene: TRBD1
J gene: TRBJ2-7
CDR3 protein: CASSYTGGSYEQYF
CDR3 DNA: TGTGCCAGCAGTTATACAGGGGGCTCCTACGAGCAGTACTTC

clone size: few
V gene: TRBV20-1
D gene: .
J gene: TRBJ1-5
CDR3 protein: CSAWTVNSNQPQHF
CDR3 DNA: TGCAGTGCATGGACAGTGAATAGCAATCAGCCCCAGCATTTT

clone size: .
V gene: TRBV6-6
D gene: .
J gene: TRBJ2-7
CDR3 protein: CASSTQGGEYF
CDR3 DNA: TGTGCCAGCAGTACCCAGGGTGGGGAGTACTTC

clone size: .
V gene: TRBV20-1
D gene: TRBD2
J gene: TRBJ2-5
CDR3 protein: CSARTGLAGIGGTQYF
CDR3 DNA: TGCAGTGCTAGGACCGGACTAGCGGGAATCGGTGGGACCCAGTACTTC

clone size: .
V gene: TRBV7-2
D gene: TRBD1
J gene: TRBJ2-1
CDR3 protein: CASSLFLGQGYNEQFF
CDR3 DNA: TGTGCCAGCAGCTTATTTTTAGGACAGGGGTACAATGAGCAGTTCTTC

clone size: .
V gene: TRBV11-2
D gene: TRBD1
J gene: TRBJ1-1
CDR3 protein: CASSLGQGAENTEAFF
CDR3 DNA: TGTGCCAGCAGCCTCGGACAGGGGGCCGAGAACACTGAAGCTTTCTTT

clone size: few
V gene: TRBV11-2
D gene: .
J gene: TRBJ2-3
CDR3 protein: CASSQAGIGQYF
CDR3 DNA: TGTGCCAGCAGCCAGGCGGGAATTGGGCAGTATTTT

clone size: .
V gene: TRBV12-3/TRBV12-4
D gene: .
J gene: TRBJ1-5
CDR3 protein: CASSSGGNSNQPQHF
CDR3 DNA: TGTGCCAGCAGTTCAGGAGGGAATAGCAATCAGCCCCAGCATTTT

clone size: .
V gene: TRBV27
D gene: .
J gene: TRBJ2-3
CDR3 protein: CASSLGGNSYNEQYF
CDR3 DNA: TGTGCCAGCAGTTTAGGGGGCAACTCCTACAATGAGCAGTATTTT

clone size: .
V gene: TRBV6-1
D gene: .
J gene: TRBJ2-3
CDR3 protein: CASSRPPGEAGLTDTQYF
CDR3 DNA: TGTGCCAGCAGTCGACCGCCCGGAGAGGCGGGTCTCACAGATACGCAGTATTTT

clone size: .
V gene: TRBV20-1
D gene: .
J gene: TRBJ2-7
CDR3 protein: CSATRASADYEQYF
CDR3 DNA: TGCAGTGCTACCCGAGCCAGCGCGGACTACGAGCAGTACTTC

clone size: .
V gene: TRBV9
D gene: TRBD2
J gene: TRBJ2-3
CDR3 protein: CASSVLAGSYGDTQYF
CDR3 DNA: TGTGCCAGCAGCGTACTAGCGGGCTCGTACGGGGATACGCAGTATTTT

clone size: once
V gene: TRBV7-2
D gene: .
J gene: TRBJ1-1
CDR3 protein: CASSLAMGGRPNTEAFF
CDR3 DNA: TGTGCCAGCAGCTTAGCCATGGGGGGACGGCCGAACACTGAAGCTTTCTTT

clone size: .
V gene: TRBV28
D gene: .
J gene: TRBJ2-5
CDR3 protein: CASSVRQNQETQYF
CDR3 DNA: TGTGCCAGCAGTGTACGACAGAACCAAGAGACCCAGTACTTC

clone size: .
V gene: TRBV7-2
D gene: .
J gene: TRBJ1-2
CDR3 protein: CASSLRDNYGYTF
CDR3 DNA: TGTGCCAGCAGCTTGAGAGATAACTATGGCTACACCTTC